This note documents a single TCR beta chain sequence. Its antigen is not yet known. No much larger clone exists at a distance of one base, and base qualities are not known. The cohort consisted of fewer than 700 healthy bone marrow donors. At the time of sampling, every cohort member was nominally healthy, though immune exposures that went unrecorded were likely present. The donor tested CMV seronegative and was one of the 352 seronegative cohort members. Every donor gave a peripheral blood sample, and the peripheral blood mononuclear cells from that sample were used for TCR beta sequencing. Genomic DNA was extracted from the blood cell samples with the Qiagen DNeasy Blood Extraction Kit. CDR1 and CDR2, looked up from the germline V gene, are SQVTM and ANQGSEA. The germline ends are 10 bases apart after V is trimmed by 6 bases and J by 2 bases. The cysteine opens and the phenylalanine closes a CDR3 of 12 amino acids. The read is trimmed to its CDR3 DNA, 36 bases read in frame from base 1.

These data are taken from a study of cytomegalovirus exposure and HLA in healthy donors (TCRdb year 2017). Describing the broader study: An earlier analysis of some 620 of the donors reported about 280 Gb of sequence data and 100 million to 120 million unique TCR beta sequences obtained from around 180 million T cells. A later genetic analysis used genome-wide SNP genotypes for about 55% of the 666 donors, treating that subset as a discovery cohort. In an earlier analysis of 500 to 650 of the donors, high-throughput TCR beta sequencing was used to judge whether each TCR beta V gene segment behaved as functional or pseudogenic. Donor age, sex, ethnicity and CMV serostatus were compiled together with the repertoire data. In addition to the first cohort of 666 subjects, a separate validation cohort of 130 or so different subjects was used. On average, about 240,000 unique TCR beta nucleotide sequences were sequenced per donor among 398 genotyped donors of the cohort, with roughly 18% of those sequences being non-productive. All discovery cohort repertoires had been generated on a single sequencing platform. To predict cytomegalovirus infection status, the study brought together high-throughput TCR immunosequencing, statistical association of individual TCRs with disease status, and machine learning. The number of donors typed differed by locus, with 629-630 for A, B, C, DRB1 and DQB1, 522 for DQA1, some 570 for DPA1, and approximately 470 for DPB1. The T cell repertoires of around 670 subjects were profiled by immunosequencing and related to cytomegalovirus serostatus. A later analysis re-analyzed previously published TCR beta repertoires from roughly 600 donors and added high-resolution HLA genotyping to study TCR occurrence patterns. About 300 gigabases of sequencing data and tens of millions of unique TCR sequences were included in an early release covering several hundred HLA-typed donors. Because of strong linkage in the cohort, roughly five DR-DQ haplotypes were treated as single units for association and clustering. Of the roughly 400 genotyped donors, over 80% were placed in the genetic ancestry cluster associated with self-reported Caucasian donors. The study aimed to test whether signatures of past pathogen exposure could be identified by cataloging public T cell receptors. HLA typing included class I and class II loci at four-digit resolution. The later analysis used no new phenotypic data to find candidate immune exposures, relying instead on TCR beta sequences and their occurrence across donors. Broader findings and caveats from the paper: Specific HLA alleles were associated with 15,000 to 20,000 TCR beta sequences at a false discovery rate of 0.05 in a later analysis. A later analysis reported that several top co-occurrence clusters appeared linked to parvovirus B19, influenza, CMV and Epstein-Barr virus. Because counts were too low, some 16 rarely observed V segments, including chromosome 9 orphons, were excluded from the earlier analysis of 500 to 700 of the donors. A later genetic analysis reported fewer N-insertions in productive TCRs among donors in an Asian-associated ancestry cluster than the roughly 720-donor mean. In an earlier analysis of some 500 of the donors, most TCR beta V segments appeared in productive rearrangements about 87% or about 30% of the time, broadly matching IMGT annotations. Because HLA typing was unavailable for some donors at each locus, only the typed subset was used in association tests. Only TCR beta chains were sequenced in this cohort, and the absence of alpha or paired-chain data limited detectable features. The classifier was reported to diagnose cytomegalovirus status with high specificity and sensitivity in both the original and validation cohorts. A further reported finding was that TCR beta sequences accurately predicted the HLA-A and HLA-B alleles for most subjects in the first cohort. In a later analysis, HLA-associated TCR beta chains were found to be more clonally expanded and to have lower generation probabilities than equally common non-associated chains. The 87-base-pair reads could not distinguish some IMGT-functional V segments, including TRBV6-2 and TRBV6-3, so those segments were excluded. Strong co-occurrence of HLA alleles, especially DR and DQ, made assigning TCR associations to individual alleles difficult. CMV serostatus was the only immune exposure information available for the cohort. In a later analysis, the rate of TCR association differed among HLA loci, with DRB1 alleles having the most associated TCRs and HLA-C alleles having the fewest. A cluster of highly shared sequence variants was judged likely to be a technical artifact of the sequencing pipeline. A later analysis found that most CMV-associated TCR beta chains appeared HLA-restricted, with HLA associations seemingly driven largely by CMV exposure. Linkage disequilibrium might explain the correlated functional status among segregating V segments, but an unknown experimental factor could not be excluded. A total of 150 or so TCR beta chains were listed by the study as associated with cytomegalovirus. Sequencing depth was assumed to be roughly uniform across donors in the presence/absence analyses, though that assumption may not hold. In vitro tests confirmed that three of the cytomegalovirus-associated TCR beta chains recognize cytomegalovirus antigens. A later genetic analysis associated a missense DCLRE1C variant with V-gene and J-gene trimming of TCR beta chains, and an independent cohort replicated the association. Most TCR sequences were observed very rarely across donors, whereas some public TCRs were present in many individuals. According to the authors, the approach could potentially be generalized to other disease states and immunological phenotypes.

Library preparation was by the immunoSEQ multiplex PCR assay. For the multiplex PCR, a mixture combining 60 forward primers for TCR Vbeta segments and 13 reverse primers for TCR Jbeta segments was used. The CDR3 region of rearranged TCR beta genes was amplified from genomic DNA by a multiplex PCR assay. The amplified TCR beta libraries were sequenced on the Illumina HiSeq System as 87-base-pair reads. From the authors' description of their analysis: A later analysis counted about 76 million unique TCR beta chains across the 666 repertoires, and roughly 10 million of these chains were shared by at least two donors. Raw reads were error-corrected and collapsed into unique sequences by a nearest-neighbor algorithm in which closely related sequences were merged to remove PCR and sequencing errors. V, D and J gene segments were assigned by aligning CDR3 sequences to IMGT reference sequences. For a sequence to be retained, a match of at least six nucleotides to both a V gene segment and a J gene segment was required. A rearrangement counted as productive if the CDR3 had no stop codons and remained in frame with V and J, and every other rearrangement counted as non-productive. Following IMGT convention, CDR3 was defined as the stretch from the second conserved V-encoded cysteine up to the conserved J-encoded phenylalanine. Sequences without an unambiguous match to a single V gene segment were excluded from the earlier analysis of almost 600 of the donors. An earlier analysis of several hundred of the donors called V segments functional above 56.7% productive rearrangements and segregating when the between-donor standard deviation exceeded 5%. A statistical classification framework was developed to diagnose cytomegalovirus status using the catalog of TCR beta chain sequences. In a later analysis, TCR nucleotide sequences were compared against IMGT/GENE-DB human TR gene sequences so that V and J genes could be assigned. Using the TCRdist pipeline, a later analysis assigned CDR3 sequences along with most-parsimonious VDJ recombination scenarios. In a later analysis, every TCR beta chain was defined by the combination of its CDR3 amino acid sequence and its V-gene family, and reads without a unique V-gene family were dropped. As a way to deal with suspected cross-contamination and a sequencing artifact, a later analysis dropped 450 to 700 nucleotide sequences that were highly shared and had low generation probability. In a later analysis, a clonal expansion index for each public chain was calculated from normalized within-repertoire ranks of inferred template counts. In a later analysis, generation probabilities were computed with a VDJ recombination model fitted to out-of-frame rearrangements, and the resulting probabilities were checked against IGoR. In a later analysis, TCR-TCR, TCR-HLA and TCR-CMV co-occurrence was scored with hypergeometric tests, and a repertoire-size bias correction was applied to TCR pairs. False discovery rates were estimated in a later analysis by permuting HLA or CMV assignments 20 times. In a later analysis, co-occurring TCRs were grouped with DBSCAN, and TCRdist sequence similarity was added when clustering was performed within HLA-allele-positive subsets. Co-occurrence clustering excluded repertoires with fewer than 30,000 or more than 120,000 public chains, plus five with anomalous nucleotide sharing. TCRdb holds this immuneACCESS table with in-frame rearrangements only. Some clones are missing; in checked studies, unresolved V genes explain under half, and the rest has no known cause. V and J calls and clone size are copied from that table; D and trimming were computed from the DNA. The sample table holds about 160,000 clones, of which about 80% were seen once. Roughly 1.3% of the sample is held by the ten biggest clonotypes.

This TCR derives from a woman in her forties or fifties in good health and CMV-seronegative. Here the chain combines TRBV29-1 and TRBJ1-1, and perhaps TRBD1 as D gene, on 6 matching bases. The sample comprised PBMCs. The nucleotides read TGCAGCGTCGGACAGTCAAACACTGAAGCTTTCTTT. This codes for CSVGQSNTEAFF.